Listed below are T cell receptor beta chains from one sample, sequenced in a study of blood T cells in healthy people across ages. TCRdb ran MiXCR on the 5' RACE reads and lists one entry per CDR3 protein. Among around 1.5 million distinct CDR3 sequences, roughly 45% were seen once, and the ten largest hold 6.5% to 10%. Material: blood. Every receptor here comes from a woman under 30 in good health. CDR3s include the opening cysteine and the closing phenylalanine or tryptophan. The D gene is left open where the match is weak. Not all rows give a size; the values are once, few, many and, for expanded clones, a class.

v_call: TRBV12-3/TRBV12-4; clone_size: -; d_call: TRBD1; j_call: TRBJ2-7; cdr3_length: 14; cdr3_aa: CASRTGASFYGQYF; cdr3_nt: TGTGCCAGCAGGACAGGGGCTTCTTTCTACGGGCAGTACTTC
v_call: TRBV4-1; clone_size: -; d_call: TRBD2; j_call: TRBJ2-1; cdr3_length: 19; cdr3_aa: CASSQEGLAGGTPLNEQFF; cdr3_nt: TGCGCCAGCAGCCAAGAGGGACTAGCGGGAGGCACGCCCTTGAATGAGCAGTTCTTC
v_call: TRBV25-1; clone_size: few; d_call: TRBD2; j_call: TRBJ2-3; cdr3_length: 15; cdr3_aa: CASSESGTSGDTQYF; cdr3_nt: TGTGCCAGCAGTGAATCTGGGACTAGCGGAGATACGCAGTATTTT
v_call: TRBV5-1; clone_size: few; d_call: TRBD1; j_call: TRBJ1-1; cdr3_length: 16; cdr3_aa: CASSPGTGVMNTEAFF; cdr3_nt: TGCGCCAGCAGCCCCGGGACAGGGGTCATGAACACTGAAGCTTTCTTT
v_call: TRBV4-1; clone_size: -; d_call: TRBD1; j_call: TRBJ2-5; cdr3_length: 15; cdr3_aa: CASSQIRDSQETQYF; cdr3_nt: TGCGCCAGCAGCCAAATCCGGGACAGCCAAGAGACCCAGTACTTC
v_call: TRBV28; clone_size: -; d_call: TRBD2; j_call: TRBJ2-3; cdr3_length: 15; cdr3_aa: CASSLRGSSPDTQYF; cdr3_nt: TGTGCCAGCAGTCTACGCGGGAGCAGTCCAGATACGCAGTATTTT
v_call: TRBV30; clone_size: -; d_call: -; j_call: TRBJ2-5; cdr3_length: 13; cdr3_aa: CAWRALLRETQYF; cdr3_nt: TGTGCCTGGAGAGCATTACTGAGAGAGACCCAGTACTTC
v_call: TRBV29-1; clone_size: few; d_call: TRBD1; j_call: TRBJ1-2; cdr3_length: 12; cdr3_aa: CSVAQGFGGYTF; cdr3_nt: TGCAGCGTCGCACAGGGGTTTGGGGGCTACACCTTC
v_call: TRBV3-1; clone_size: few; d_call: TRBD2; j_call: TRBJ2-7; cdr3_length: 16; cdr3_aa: CASSQDLTSAAYEQYF; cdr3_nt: TGTGCCAGCAGCCAAGATCTGACTAGCGCGGCCTACGAGCAGTACTTC
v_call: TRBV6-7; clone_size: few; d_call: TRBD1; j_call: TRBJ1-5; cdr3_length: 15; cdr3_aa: CASSYGTGTGQPQHF; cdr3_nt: TGTGCCAGCAGTTACGGGACAGGGACGGGTCAGCCCCAGCATTTT
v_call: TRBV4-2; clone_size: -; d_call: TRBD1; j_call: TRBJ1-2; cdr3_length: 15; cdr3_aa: CASSQSDREGYGYTF; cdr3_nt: TGTGCCAGCAGCCAAAGCGACAGGGAGGGCTATGGCTACACCTTC
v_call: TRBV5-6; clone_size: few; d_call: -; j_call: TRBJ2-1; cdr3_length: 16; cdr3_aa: CASSLAVRVVHNEQFF; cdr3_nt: TGTGCCAGCAGCTTGGCTGTCAGAGTGGTTCACAATGAGCAGTTCTTC
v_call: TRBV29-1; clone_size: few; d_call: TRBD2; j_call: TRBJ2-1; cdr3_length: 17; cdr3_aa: CSEPGLAGGGPYNEQFF; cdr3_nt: TGCAGCGAACCGGGACTAGCGGGAGGAGGACCCTACAATGAGCAGTTCTTC
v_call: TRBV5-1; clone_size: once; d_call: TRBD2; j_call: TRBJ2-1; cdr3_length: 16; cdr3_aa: CASSLGTSGGAGEQFF; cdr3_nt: TGCGCCAGCAGCTTGGGTACTAGCGGGGGGGCCGGGGAGCAGTTCTTC
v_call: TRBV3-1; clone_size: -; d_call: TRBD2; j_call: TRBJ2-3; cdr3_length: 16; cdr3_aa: CASSQGGSGRADTQYF; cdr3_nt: TGTGCCAGCAGCCAAGGTGGAAGCGGGAGGGCAGATACGCAGTATTTT
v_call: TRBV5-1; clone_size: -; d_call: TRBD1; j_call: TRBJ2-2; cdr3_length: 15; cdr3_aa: CASSGRTGNTGELFF; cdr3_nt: TGCGCCAGCAGCGGACGGACAGGAAACACCGGGGAGCTGTTTTTT
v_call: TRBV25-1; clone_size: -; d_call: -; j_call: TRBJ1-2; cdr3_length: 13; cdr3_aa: CASNDPFNYGYTF; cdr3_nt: TGTGCCAGCAACGACCCTTTTAACTATGGCTACACCTTC
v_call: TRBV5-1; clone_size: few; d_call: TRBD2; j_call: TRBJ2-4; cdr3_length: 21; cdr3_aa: CASSLEGLAGVMDLAKNIQYF; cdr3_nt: TGCGCCAGCAGCTTGGAGGGGCTAGCGGGAGTGATGGACCTAGCCAAAAACATTCAGTACTTC
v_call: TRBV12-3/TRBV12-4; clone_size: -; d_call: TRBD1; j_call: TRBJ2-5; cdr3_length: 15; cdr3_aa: CASRPPGTGGNEQYF; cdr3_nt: TGTGCCAGCAGGCCCCCCGGGACAGGGGGCAATGAGCAGTACTTC
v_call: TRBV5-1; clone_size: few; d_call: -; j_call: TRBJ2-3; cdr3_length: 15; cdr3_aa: CASSLDTGRTDTQYF; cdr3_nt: TGCGCCAGCAGCTTGGATACAGGCCGCACAGATACGCAGTATTTT
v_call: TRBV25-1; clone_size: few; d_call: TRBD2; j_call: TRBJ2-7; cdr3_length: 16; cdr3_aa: CASSAPGLAGRNEQYF; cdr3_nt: TGTGCCAGCAGTGCGCCCGGACTAGCGGGAAGAAACGAGCAGTACTTC